What follows are 9 T cell receptor beta chains derived from one specimen sequenced in a study of memory CD4+ T cells and cytomegalovirus serostatus. Profiling relied on immunoSEQ multiplex PCR, and the TCRdb table lists in-frame clones only, not all of them. The sample has 35,000 to 50,000 clones; approximately 80% are singletons. Single viable CD3+CD4+CD8-CD45RO+ cells were sorted as the memory CD4+ T cells. Specimen: memory CD4+ T cells from blood. These TCRs come from an adult in good health and CMV-seronegative.

The chain links TRBV9 to TRBJ2-3; unclear D gene. CDR3 length equals 18 residues. V was pared by 4 bases and J by 0 bases, with 21 bases between. Looked up from germline, CDR1 is SGDLS and CDR2 is YYNGEE. CDR3 bases: TGTGCCAGCAGCAAAACTGCCCACTTCTTGGGAAGCACAGATACGCAGTATTTT. Its translation is CASSKTAHFLGSTDTQYF.

V is TRBV5-1 and J is TRBJ1-4; TRBD1 might be the D (5 bases). V gave up 4 bases and J gave up 5 bases, with 15 bases separating them. The CDR3 extends over 15 amino acids. Germline CDR1 SGHRS, CDR2 YFSETQ. Here the CDR3 reads CASSRTRDPNEKLFF. The DNA for the CDR3 is TGCGCCAGCAGCAGGACGAGGGACCCAAATGAAAAACTGTTTTTT.

The count of this clone is one. The rearrangement links TRBV6-5 to TRBJ1-3; TRBD1 matches 7 bases. J gave up 5 bases and V 4 bases, and 5 bases lay outside the gene matches. CDR3 length: 14 amino acids. CDR1 is MNHEY and CDR2 is SVGAGI in the germline V gene. The CDR3 DNA sequence: TGTGCCAGCAGTTCTGACAGGGTCCGAAACACCATATATTTT. This encodes CASSSDRVRNTIYF.

The V call is TRBV5-1, the J call TRBJ2-1, with TRBD1 matching 9 bases. CDR3 length: 14 amino acids. V was pared by 3 bases and J by 5 bases, with 3 bases of the junction left unmatched. Germline V lookup: CDR1 SGHRS, CDR2 YFSETQ. The CDR3, as DNA: TGCGCCAGCAGCTGGGACAGGGCCAACAATGAGCAGTTCTTC. It translates to CASSWDRANNEQFF.

The chain combines TRBV19 with TRBJ1-2; tentatively, D is TRBD1 (5 bases). The CDR3 length is 11 residues. V lost 5 bases, J lost 4 bases, and 5 bases lay in between. Looked up from germline, CDR1 is LNHDA and CDR2 is SQIVND (reference sequence). DNA for the CDR3: TGTGCCAGTAGTGACAGCTATGGCTACACCTTC. It yields the protein CASSDSYGYTF.

CDR3 DNA: TGTGCCTGGAGTGGAGGACAGGGGGATGGCTACACCTTC. Protein: CAWSGGQGDGYTF. The chain carries TRBV30 and TRBJ1-2; TRBD1 matches 10 bases. Germline V gives CDR1 GTSNPN, CDR2 SVGIG (reference sequence). There are 13 residues in the CDR3. The V gene end was trimmed by 1 base and the J gene end by 6 bases; junction bases not matched to a gene: 2. Full variable domain (rest looked up from reference TRBV30 and TRBJ1-2): SQTIHQWPATLVQPVGSPLSLECTVEGTSNPNLYWYRQAAGRGLQLLFYSVGIGQISSEVPQNLSASRPQDRQFILSSKKLLLSDSGFYLCAWSGGQGDGYTFGSGTRLTVV.

The J gene is TRBJ1-5, the V gene TRBV7-8, with 8 nucleotides matching TRBD1. V lost 3 bases and J lost 6; bases outside the gene matches: 10. The CDR3 covers 16 residues. Germline CDR1 SGHVS, CDR2 FQNEAQ. The CDR3 spells CASSFGGTGLGQPQHF. Here the CDR3 DNA reads TGTGCCAGCAGCTTCGGCGGGACAGGCCTCGGTCAGCCCCAGCATTTT. Full variable domain (outside the CDR3, taken from reference TRBV7-8 and TRBJ1-5): GAGVSQSPRYKVAKRGQDVALRCDPISGHVSLFWYQQALGQGPEFLTYFQNEAQLDKSGLPSDRFFAERPEGSVSTLKIQRTQQEDSAVYLCASSFGGTGLGQPQHFGDGTRLSIL.

V gene TRBV11-2 combines with J gene TRBJ2-2; no clear D. The V and J ends lost 6 bases and 0 bases respectively, with 17 bases between them. The CDR3 covers 17 residues. Germline V lookup: CDR1 SGHAT, CDR2 FQNNGV. The CDR3, as DNA: TGTGCCAGCAGGGTACCAGGAAAACGGACGAACACCGGGGAGCTGTTTTTT. Protein product: CASRVPGKRTNTGELFF.

The chain carries TRBV7-9 and TRBJ1-5; D is uncertain. The CDR3 totals 17 residues. The germline V gene has CDR1 SEHNR and CDR2 FQNEAQ (reference sequence). With 1 base removed from V and 2 bases from J, the gap between germline ends came to 15 bases. The CDR3, as DNA: TGTGCCAGCAGCTTAGTCCCCCGCGGGAGTGGCAATCAGCCCCAGCATTTT. This sequence encodes CASSLVPRGSGNQPQHF. The entire variable domain, with the rest obtained from reference TRBV7-9 and TRBJ1-5, is as follows: DTGVSQNPRHKITKRGQNVTFRCDPISEHNRLYWYRQTLGQGPEFLTYFQNEAQLEKSRLLSDRFSAERPKGSFSTLEIQRTEQGDSAMYLCASSLVPRGSGNQPQHFGDGTRLSIL.